The sequence of this T cell receptor (beta chain) was determined in a study of blood T cell repertoires in COVID-19. Across the whole study: COVID-19 samples collected from the United States, Italy and Spain covered acute and convalescent phases. T cells, B-cell-depleted T cells, or PBMCs provided the cDNA or gDNA that served as material.

V was cut by 3 bases and J by 5 bases, with 6 bases left in between. This CDR3 spans 12 amino acids. Germline CDR1 reads MNHNS; CDR2 reads SASEGT. Source study methods: The assay estimated nucleated cells by amplifying reference gene primers. TCRdb keeps only in-frame clones here, not all; method: immunoSEQ multiplex PCR. Clonal size and the V and J genes are those of that table, whereas D and trimming came from the DNA. Of tens of thousands of clones listed, 85% to 90% are singletons. The sample taken for sequencing was peripheral blood. The receptor comes from a human donor in a cohort sampled during active COVID-19. The chain recombines TRBV6-1 with TRBJ2-3; weak D call: TRBD2 (5 bases). CDR3 in amino acids: CASSDRGDTQYF. The CDR3 bases are TGTGCCAGCAGTGATCGGGGAGATACGCAGTATTTT.